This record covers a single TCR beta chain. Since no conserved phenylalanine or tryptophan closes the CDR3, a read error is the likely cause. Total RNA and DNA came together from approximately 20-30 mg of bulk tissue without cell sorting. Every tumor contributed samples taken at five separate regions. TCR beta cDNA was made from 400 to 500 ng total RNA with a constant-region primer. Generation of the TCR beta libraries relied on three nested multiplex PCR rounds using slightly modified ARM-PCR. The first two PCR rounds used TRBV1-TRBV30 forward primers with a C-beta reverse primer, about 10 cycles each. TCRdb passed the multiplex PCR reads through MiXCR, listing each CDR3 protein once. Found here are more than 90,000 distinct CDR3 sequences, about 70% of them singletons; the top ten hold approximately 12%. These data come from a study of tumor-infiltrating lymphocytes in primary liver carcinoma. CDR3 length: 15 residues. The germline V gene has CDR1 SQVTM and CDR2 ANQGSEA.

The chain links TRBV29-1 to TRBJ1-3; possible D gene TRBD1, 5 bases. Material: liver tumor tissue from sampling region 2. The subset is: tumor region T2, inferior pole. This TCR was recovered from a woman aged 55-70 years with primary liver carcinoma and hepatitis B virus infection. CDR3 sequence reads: CSVQTIQGSGNTIYY. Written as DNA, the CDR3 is TGCAGCGTTCAAACTATTCAGGGCTCTGGGAACACCATATATTAT.